The 27 T cell receptor beta chains reported below all come from one sample, sequenced in a study of blood T cell repertoires in COVID-19. Using immunoSEQ multiplex PCR, the repertoire was profiled, and TCRdb retains in-frame clones only, with some absent. In the table there are around 81,000 clones, roughly 86% of which are singletons. Sequenced sample: peripheral blood. Source of these receptors: a man in his 70s with acute or convalescent COVID-19.

The rearrangement links TRBV19 to TRBJ2-3; TRBD2 agrees at 7 bases. The CDR3 consists of 17 residues. V gave up 2 bases and J gave up 0 bases; unmatched junction bases: 8. Germline V gene data show CDR1 as LNHDA and CDR2 as SQIVND (reference sequence). In DNA form, the CDR3 reads TGTGCCAGTAGTATATCGGTAGCGGGCCCAAGCACAGATACGCAGTATTTT. Encoded protein: CASSISVAGPSTDTQYF. The full variable domain, completed using reference TRBV19 and TRBJ2-3, is DGGITQSPKYLFRKEGQNVTLSCEQNLNHDAMYWYRQDPGQGLRLIYYSQIVNDFQKGDIAEGYSVSREKKESFPLTVTSAQKNPTAFYLCASSISVAGPSTDTQYFGPGTRLTVL.

The V call is TRBV27, the J call TRBJ2-7; 7 nucleotides match TRBD1. CDR3 size: 17 residues. Germline CDR1 is MNHEY and CDR2 is SMNVEV (reference sequence). V shed 0 bases, J shed 1 base, and the junction held 9 bases outside the gene matches. Written as DNA, the CDR3 is TGTGCCAGCAGTTTATCTTCGCCCCTACAGGGGTCCTACGAGCAGTACTTC. Amino acids: CASSLSSPLQGSYEQYF.

The chain recombines TRBV5-5 with TRBJ2-3, with D perhaps TRBD2 (5 bases). The length of the CDR3 is 16 residues. The germline V gene has CDR1 SGHKS and CDR2 YYEKEE (reference sequence). V was clipped by 0 bases and J by 0 bases, with 11 bases between them. CDR3 amino acids: CASSLGPTRSTDTQYF. As DNA, the CDR3 is TGTGCCAGCAGCTTGGGGCCCACTAGAAGCACAGATACGCAGTATTTT.

This chain uses TRBV15 with TRBJ2-2, with D possibly TRBD1 on 5 matching bases. V lost 0 bases and J lost 7, with 9 bases in between. The germline V gene encodes CDR1 LNHNV and CDR2 YYDKDF (reference sequence). The CDR3 length is 14 residues. CDR3 protein: CATSRDKGYGELFF. In DNA, the CDR3 is TGTGCCACCAGCAGAGATAAGGGGTACGGGGAGCTGTTTTTT.

The rearrangement links TRBV4-3 to TRBJ2-1, with a possible D match to TRBD1 (6 bases). V gave up 4 bases and J gave up 5 bases, with 15 bases separating them. The CDR3 runs 15 residues. Germline V gene lookup returns CDR1 LGHNA and CDR2 YSLEER. For the CDR3, the DNA is TGCGCCAGCAGCCGAGGCCCCGGACAGAACAATGAGCAGTTCTTC. It yields the protein CASSRGPGQNNEQFF.

The rearrangement uses TRBV6-2 or TRBV6-3 and TRBJ2-6; 7 nucleotides agree with TRBD1. V lost 5 bases, J lost 0 bases, and 4 bases stayed unmatched. The CDR3 is made up of 16 amino acids. CDR1 is MNHEY, CDR2 SVGEGT, per germline. The CDR3 region has the DNA TGTGCCAGCAGTGGATACAGGGGCTCTGGGGCCAACGTCCTGACTTTC. Translating gives CASSGYRGSGANVLTF.

The chain is built from TRBV3-1 (or the pseudogene TRBV3-2) and TRBJ1-2, with a possible D match to TRBD1 (6 bases). The V gene lost 4 bases and the J gene lost 8 bases, with 23 bases spanning the gap. This CDR3 is 16 amino acids long. Germline CDR1 and CDR2: LGHDT and YNNKEL (reference sequence). The chain's CDR3 is CASSPPGAGAVGGYTF. CDR3 in DNA: TGTGCCAGCAGCCCCCCCGGCGCGGGGGCGGTGGGAGGCTACACCTTC.

The chain carries TRBV2 and TRBJ2-1; 7 nucleotides agree with TRBD2. The germline V gene has CDR1 SNHLY and CDR2 FYNNEI. V dropped 8 bases and J dropped 0; count of bases not matched to a gene: 4. CDR3 length equals 14 residues. CDR3 region: CASGGGISYNEQFF. The CDR3 DNA reads TGTGCCAGCGGGGGGGGGATCTCCTACAATGAGCAGTTCTTC.

This sequence joins TRBV10-1 and TRBJ2-7, with 10 bases fitting TRBD1. Germline values: CDR1 WNHNN, CDR2 SYGVQD (reference sequence). The V segment lost 0 bases and the J segment 4 bases; nucleotides outside the gene matches: 6. CDR3 length equals 16 residues. CDR3 region: CASSESGQGVLYEQYF. DNA for the CDR3: TGCGCCAGCAGTGAGTCAGGACAGGGGGTCCTATACGAGCAGTACTTC.

This rearrangement joins TRBV18 to TRBJ2-1, with D possibly matching TRBD2 (5 bases). The CDR3 has 16 amino acids. Trimming took 2 bases from V and 0 from J, leaving 11 bases between them. In germline, CDR1 is KGHSH, CDR2 LQKENI. The CDR3 spells CASSPFMGSSYNEQFF. CDR3 DNA sequence: TGTGCCAGCTCACCATTTATGGGGAGCTCCTACAATGAGCAGTTCTTC.

The chain carries TRBV3-1 (or the pseudogene TRBV3-2) and TRBJ2-1; TRBD2 matches 11 bases. Germline lookup yields CDR1 LGHDT and CDR2 YNNKEL (reference sequence). The CDR3 runs to 18 residues. V was clipped by 4 bases and J by 4 bases; unmatched bases: 12. CDR3 loop: CASSLTGTSGPLYNEQFF. In nucleotides, the CDR3 is TGTGCCAGCAGCCTTACCGGGACTAGCGGCCCTTTATACAATGAGCAGTTCTTC.

The chain links TRBV6-5 to TRBJ2-7; D may be TRBD1 (6 bases). The germline V gene has CDR1 MNHEY and CDR2 SVGAGI. The CDR3 totals 13 residues. Between the trimmed V and J ends, which lost 3 bases and 6 bases, there was a span of 12 bases. CDR3 residues: CASSYNRVSEQYF. CDR3 sequence (DNA): TGTGCCAGCAGTTATAACAGGGTATCCGAGCAGTACTTC.

The chain combines TRBV6-6 with TRBJ2-5; 7 bases line up with TRBD1. The CDR3 is 14 residues long. V gave up 7 bases and J gave up 7 bases; unmatched junction bases: 12. Germline CDR1 reads MNHNY; CDR2 reads SVGAGI (reference sequence). CDR3 sequence (DNA): TGTGCCAGCATCCAGGGACCGGGACAGCGGACCCAGTACTTC. Translated: CASIQGPGQRTQYF.

The chain couples TRBV9 to TRBJ2-7; 8 positions agree with TRBD2. The CDR3 has 16 amino acids. CDR1 SGDLS and CDR2 YYNGEE come from the germline V gene. Germline trimming cut 3 bases from V and 6 bases from J; bases unmatched to any gene: 14. The CDR3 sequence is CASSDPVGAGVGEQYF. The CDR3 DNA follows: TGTGCCAGCAGCGATCCCGTTGGAGCGGGAGTTGGCGAGCAGTACTTC.

This sequence joins TRBV6-5 and TRBJ2-6; 7 positions match TRBD1. After removal of 6 bases from V and 2 bases from J, the junction contained 4 bases not matched to a gene. Per germline, CDR1 MNHEY and CDR2 SVGAGI. The CDR3 covers 15 residues. The CDR3 loop reads CASSPDRAGANVLTF. In DNA form, the CDR3 reads TGTGCCAGCAGCCCAGACAGGGCTGGGGCCAACGTCCTGACTTTC.

This clone was observed a single time. The rearrangement joins TRBV28 to TRBJ1-4; no clear D gene. The germline V and J ends were trimmed by 2 bases and 0 bases, with 10 bases remaining between them. Germline lookup yields CDR1 MDHEN and CDR2 SYDVKM. This CDR3 contains 16 residues. CDR3 nucleotides: TGTGCCAGCAGTTTAGCGGGTGGCGCAACTAATGAAAAACTGTTTTTT. This sequence encodes CASSLAGGATNEKLFF.

The V and J genes are TRBV7-2 and TRBJ2-5, with 11 bases identical to TRBD2. The CDR3 is made up of 15 amino acids. J was trimmed by 7 bases and V by 1 base; bases with no gene match: 5. Germline values: CDR1 SGHTA, CDR2 FQGNSA. CDR3 DNA: TGTGCCAGCAGCTTAGTCAGGCTAGCGGGGGGGACCCAGTACTTC. Translation gives CASSLVRLAGGTQYF.

The genes are TRBV28 and TRBJ2-7; 8 nucleotides align to TRBD1. Germline CDR1 and CDR2: MDHEN and SYDVKM. CDR3 length: 15 residues. The trim removed 6 bases at V and 7 bases at J, leaving 14 bases unmatched. CDR3 coding DNA: TGTGCCAGCAGGCCTATTGATCAGGGGGCAAGGGAGCAGTACTTC. Its translation is CASRPIDQGAREQYF.

The chain couples TRBV6-5 to TRBJ1-5; tentatively, D is TRBD1 (6 bases). The CDR3 has 14 amino acids. V lost 5 bases, J lost 6 bases, and 14 bases lay in between. Germline assignment: CDR1 MNHEY and CDR2 SVGAGI. DNA for the CDR3: TGTGCCAGCAGTCCTTACAGGGATATTCAGCCCCAGCATTTT. This sequence encodes CASSPYRDIQPQHF.

The chain combines TRBV28 with TRBJ1-5; TRBD1 matches 8 bases. V lost 8 bases, J lost 6 bases, and 12 bases stayed unmatched. Germline loops: CDR1 MDHEN, CDR2 SYDVKM. This CDR3 comprises 15 residues. This chain's CDR3 is CASGGQVFGGQPQHF. The CDR3, as DNA: TGTGCCAGCGGGGGACAGGTTTTCGGGGGTCAGCCCCAGCATTTT.

A few counts support this clone. This sequence joins TRBV28 and TRBJ2-2; TRBD2 aligns across 8 bases. Germline CDR1 reads MDHEN; CDR2 reads SYDVKM. The CDR3 is made up of 15 amino acids. The junction had 8 bases not matched to a gene; V was cut back by 6 bases and J by 5 bases. The CDR3 here is CASRPAGVETGELFF. The CDR3 bases are TGTGCCAGCAGACCAGCGGGAGTAGAGACCGGGGAGCTGTTTTTT.

This chain connects TRBV27 to TRBJ1-4; D is uncertain. Germline V gives CDR1 MNHEY, CDR2 SMNVEV (reference sequence). This CDR3 spans 13 amino acids. The germline V and J ends were trimmed by 6 bases and 10 bases, with 15 bases remaining between them. This chain's CDR3 is CASRAGSRGKLFF. In DNA, the CDR3 is TGTGCCAGCAGAGCCGGGTCCCGGGGAAAACTGTTTTTT.

The chain links TRBV7-2 to TRBJ2-2; D is perhaps TRBD2 (6 bases). From germline, CDR1 is SGHTA and CDR2 FQGNSA. Trimming took off 5 bases at V and 5 bases at J, with 18 bases between the two ends. This CDR3 spans 16 amino acids. The CDR3 reads CASSVRGIRGTGELFF. In nucleotides, the CDR3 is TGTGCCAGCAGCGTACGGGGGATACGAGGAACCGGGGAGCTGTTTTTT.

The chain recombines TRBV7-8 with TRBJ1-1; tentative D call: TRBD1 (6 bases). The CDR3 is made up of 17 amino acids. The germline CDR1 and CDR2 sequences are SGHVS and FQNEAQ. Trimming pared 1 base from V and 11 bases from J, leaving 26 bases between. CDR3 protein: CASSLGGQGTIQRGAFF. CDR3 nucleotides: TGTGCCAGCAGCTTAGGGGGGCAGGGGACCATCCAACGGGGTGCTTTCTTT.

This rearrangement joins TRBV5-1 to TRBJ2-1; 15 bases agree with TRBD2. Germline V gene lookup returns CDR1 SGHRS and CDR2 YFSETQ. Trimming removed 4 bases from V and 6 bases from J; junction bases left unmatched: 8. The CDR3 extends over 17 amino acids. As DNA, the CDR3 is TGCGCCAGCAGCCTCGGACTAGCGGGAGGGGTAGGCAATGAGCAGTTCTTC. Protein: CASSLGLAGGVGNEQFF.

The gene calls are TRBV7-6 and TRBJ1-1, with 7 bases matching TRBD1. The CDR3 is 17 residues long. The germline gives CDR1 SGHVS, CDR2 FNYEAQ. V lost 1 base and J lost 1; bases outside the gene matches: 9. The CDR3 loop reads CASSLEEGAEGNTEAFF. The DNA for the CDR3 is TGTGCCAGCAGCTTAGAGGAGGGGGCGGAGGGGAACACTGAAGCTTTCTTT. The complete variable domain, with remaining parts taken from reference TRBV7-6 and TRBJ1-1, reads GAGVSQSPRYKVTKRGQDVALRCDPISGHVSLYWYRQALGQGPEFLTYFNYEAQQDKSGLPNDRFSAERPEGSISTLTIQRTEQRDSAMYRCASSLEEGAEGNTEAFFGQGTRLTVV.

The chain uses TRBV5-4 and TRBJ2-3, with TRBD2 matching over 12 bases. The trim removed 2 bases at V and 4 bases at J, leaving 5 bases unmatched. Looked up from germline, CDR1 is SGHNT and CDR2 is YYREEE (reference sequence). This CDR3 comprises 16 residues. CDR3 region: CASSLRLAGVADTQYF. The CDR3 nucleotides read TGTGCCAGCAGCTTAAGACTAGCGGGAGTGGCAGATACGCAGTATTTT.